A selection of T cell receptor beta chains follows, all from one sample in a study of technical replicates of blood from several donors. Assay used: immunoSEQ multiplex PCR; TCRdb lists only in-frame clones, some missing. The data show about 72,000 clones, roughly 92% seen once. Sequencing input: T cells isolated from PBMCs. The receptors stem from a human donor in good health. Both conserved end residues are part of each CDR3. The D gene is left open where the match is weak. For some rows the clone size is stated as once, few or many, or as a class when expanded; others skip it.

v_call: TRBV4-1; clone_size: -; j_call: TRBJ1-1; d_call: -; cdr3_nt: TGCGCCAGCAGCAACAGGGTGAACACTGAAGCTTTCTTT; cdr3_aa: CASSNRVNTEAFF
v_call: TRBV27; clone_size: -; j_call: TRBJ1-4; d_call: -; cdr3_nt: TGTGCCAGCAGTAGGGGGGGCTTGGGCGAAAAACTGTTTTTT; cdr3_aa: CASSRGGLGEKLFF
v_call: TRBV2; clone_size: -; j_call: TRBJ1-2; d_call: -; cdr3_nt: TGTGCCAGCCATAGCCCGGCGAGGCTTACACTAGATGGCTACACCTTC; cdr3_aa: CASHSPARLTLDGYTF
v_call: TRBV4-3; clone_size: -; j_call: TRBJ2-3; d_call: -; cdr3_nt: TGCGCCAGCAGCCAAGCCGAGGGTACGCAGTATTTT; cdr3_aa: CASSQAEGTQYF
v_call: TRBV18; clone_size: -; j_call: TRBJ2-2; d_call: TRBD1; cdr3_nt: TGTGCCAGCTCATTTCAGGGGGCGCAGGTCACCGGGGAGCTGTTTTTT; cdr3_aa: CASSFQGAQVTGELFF
v_call: TRBV5-1; clone_size: -; j_call: TRBJ2-7; d_call: -; cdr3_nt: TGCGCCAGCAGCTGGGACACCGGGGACGAGCAGTACTTC; cdr3_aa: CASSWDTGDEQYF
v_call: TRBV5-6; clone_size: once; j_call: TRBJ1-1; d_call: -; cdr3_nt: TGTGCCAGCAGCTTGGAACAACGTAACACTGAAGCTTTCTTT; cdr3_aa: CASSLEQRNTEAFF
v_call: TRBV28; clone_size: once; j_call: TRBJ2-7; d_call: -; cdr3_nt: TGTGCCAGCACCCAAACAGGGGAGGACTACGAGCAGTACTTC; cdr3_aa: CASTQTGEDYEQYF
v_call: TRBV5-1; clone_size: -; j_call: TRBJ2-1; d_call: -; cdr3_nt: TGCGCCAGCAGCTTGGGAGGGGGTATCTACAATGAGCAGTTCTTC; cdr3_aa: CASSLGGGIYNEQFF
v_call: TRBV9; clone_size: -; j_call: TRBJ1-1; d_call: TRBD1; cdr3_nt: TGTGCCAGCAGCGAGACAGGGGGCACTGAAGCTTTCTTT; cdr3_aa: CASSETGGTEAFF
v_call: TRBV5-4; clone_size: -; j_call: TRBJ1-5; d_call: -; cdr3_nt: TGTGCCAGCAGCTTGGACAGGGCCATCAATCAGCCCCAGCATTTT; cdr3_aa: CASSLDRAINQPQHF
v_call: TRBV30; clone_size: -; j_call: TRBJ1-2; d_call: -; cdr3_nt: TGTGCCTGGAGGGTAGGGGGGGGGCCCAACTATGGCTACACCTTC; cdr3_aa: CAWRVGGGPNYGYTF
v_call: TRBV9; clone_size: few; j_call: TRBJ1-5; d_call: TRBD1; cdr3_nt: TGTGCCAGCAGCCAGGGACAGGGCGGTCAGCCCCAGCATTTT; cdr3_aa: CASSQGQGGQPQHF